A single T cell receptor beta chain is shown here with its context. Though nominally healthy at sampling, donors likely had unrecorded immune exposures. The data originate from a study of cytomegalovirus exposure and HLA in healthy donors. Study background: Unique TCRs from HLA-typed donors, 80 million to 100 million of them, were held in an early data release.

13 Jbeta primers and 60 Vbeta primers were used for the PCR. The authors' processing: Among the unique TCR beta chains that a later analysis counted, roughly 80 million in all, roughly 11 million were shared. Assay: immunoSEQ multiplex PCR; the TCRdb copy retains only in-frame clones and omits some. D and trimming were read from the DNA, whereas the V and J calls and clone size are those reported in that table. The sample includes around 65,000 clones, around 77% of them seen just once. V shed 5 bases and J 7 bases; nucleotides not matched to a gene: 7. The CDR3 covers 13 residues. Germline V gives CDR1 MDHEN, CDR2 SYDVKM.

This sequence originates from a woman younger than 45 in good health and CMV-seronegative. Sequenced material: PBMCs. The genes are TRBV28 and TRBJ1-1; 7 nucleotides agree with TRBD1. CDR3 nucleotides: TGTGCCAGCAGTCTTCGACAGGGACGTGAAGCTTTCTTT. Protein sequence: CASSLRQGREAFF.